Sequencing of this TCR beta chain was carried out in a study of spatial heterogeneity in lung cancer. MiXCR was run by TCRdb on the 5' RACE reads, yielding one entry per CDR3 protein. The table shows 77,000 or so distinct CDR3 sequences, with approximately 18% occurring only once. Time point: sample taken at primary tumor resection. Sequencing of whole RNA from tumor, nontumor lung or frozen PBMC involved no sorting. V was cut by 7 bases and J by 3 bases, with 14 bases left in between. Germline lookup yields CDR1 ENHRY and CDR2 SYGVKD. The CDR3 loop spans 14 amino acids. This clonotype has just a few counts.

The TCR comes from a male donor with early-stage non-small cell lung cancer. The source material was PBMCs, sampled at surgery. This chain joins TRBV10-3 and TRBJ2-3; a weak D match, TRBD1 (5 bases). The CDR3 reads CAINPGWVTDTQYF. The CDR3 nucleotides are TGTGCCATCAACCCAGGGTGGGTGACAGATACGCAGTATTTT.